Presented here are 2 T cell receptor beta chains from one specimen sequenced in a study of tumor and adjacent non-tumor tissue in lung cancer. This sample's RNA came from whole unsorted tissue. The library came from three nested PCR rounds adapted from ARM-PCR protocols. One entry per CDR3 protein, called by TCRdb with MiXCR from the multiplex PCR reads. The sample records about 80,000 distinct CDR3 sequences, roughly two thirds being singletons. The sample was lung tumor tissue. These receptors came from a woman in her forties with non-small cell lung cancer.

On this clonotype itself: At one boundary the junction diverges from the germline segment, which might be a read error. This chain connects TRBV4-2 to TRBJ2-7, with a weak D call TRBD2 (5 bases). Germline loops: CDR1 LGHNA, CDR2 YNFKEQ. This CDR3 comprises 15 residues. The CDR3 reads CASLPTPDSSYGQHF. CDR3 bases: TGTGCCAGCCTCCCCACTCCGGACTCCTCCTACGGGCAGCACTTC.

For this clonotype: One junction end disagrees with the germline gene, perhaps due to a read error. This sequence joins TRBV6-5 and TRBJ2-2; the D gene is possibly TRBD2 (6 bases). This CDR3 is built from 14 residues. Looked up from germline, CDR1 is MNHEY and CDR2 is SVGAGI. The CDR3 DNA reads as TGTGCCAGCAGACTAGCTACGAACATCGGGGAGCTGTTTTTT. Protein product: CASRLATNIGELFF.